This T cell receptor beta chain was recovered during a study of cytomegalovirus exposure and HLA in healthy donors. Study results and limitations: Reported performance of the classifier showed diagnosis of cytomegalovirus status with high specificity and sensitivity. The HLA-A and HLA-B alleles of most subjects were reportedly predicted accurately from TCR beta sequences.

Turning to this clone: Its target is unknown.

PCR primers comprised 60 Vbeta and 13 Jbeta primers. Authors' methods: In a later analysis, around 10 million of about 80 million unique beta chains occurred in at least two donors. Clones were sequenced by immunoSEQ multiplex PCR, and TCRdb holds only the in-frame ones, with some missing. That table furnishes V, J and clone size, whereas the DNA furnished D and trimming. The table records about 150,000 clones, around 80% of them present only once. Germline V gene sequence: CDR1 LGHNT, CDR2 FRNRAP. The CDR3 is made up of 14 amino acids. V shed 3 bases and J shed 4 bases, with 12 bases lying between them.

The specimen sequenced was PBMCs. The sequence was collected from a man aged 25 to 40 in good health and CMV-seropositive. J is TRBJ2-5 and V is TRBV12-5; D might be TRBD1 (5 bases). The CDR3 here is CASGFDSRSETQYF. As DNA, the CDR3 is TGTGCTAGTGGTTTTGACAGTCGGTCAGAGACCCAGTACTTC.